These 25 T cell receptor beta chains share one sample of origin, sequenced in a study of metastatic and nonmetastatic thyroid tumors. No patient received treatment before thyroid surgery. TCRdb called clones again from the PCR reads with MiXCR. The top ten hold 3% to 3.5% of the sample, which has about 47,000 clones, around a quarter seen once. Sequenced: blood. The receptors stem from a male donor with papillary thyroid cancer or a benign thyroid nodule (not recorded which). Some clones in this sample may be carry-over from other donors' samples.

This chain links TRBV13 with TRBJ1-1; no reliable D call. The ends were cut back, 1 base at V and 6 bases at J, with 6 bases in the middle. CDR3 size: 12 residues. Germline V gene sequence: CDR1 PRHDT, CDR2 FYEKMQ (reference sequence). The CDR3 sequence is CASSLVSAEAFF. The CDR3 DNA is TGTGCCAGCAGCTTAGTTAGCGCTGAAGCTTTCTTT.

This clone ranks as medium-sized (0.01 to 0.1%). Other DNA variants within this sample encode the same CDR3. This chain joins TRBV3-1 and TRBJ1-4, with D unresolved. Deletions cut 1 base from V and 0 bases from J, with 15 bases between. The CDR3 extends over 18 amino acids. Germline CDR1 and CDR2: LGHDT and YNNKEL (reference sequence). In nucleotides, the CDR3 is TGTGCCAGCAGCCAAGGTCTCCTCGACTCTGCAACTAATGAAAAACTGTTTTTT. It yields the protein CASSQGLLDSATNEKLFF.

Only a few counts were recorded for this clone. The V and J genes are TRBV20-1 and TRBJ2-3, with D uncertain. The CDR3 has 12 amino acids. Germline V gives CDR1 DFQATT, CDR2 SNEGSKA (reference sequence). With 6 bases removed from V and 2 bases from J, the gap between germline ends came to 9 bases. The CDR3 spells CSALPATDTQYF. CDR3 DNA: TGCAGTGCATTGCCAGCCACAGATACGCAGTATTTT.

The chain recombines TRBV4-2 with TRBJ1-2; D possibly corresponds to TRBD1 (5 bases). CDR3 length: 17 residues. Trimming removed 3 bases from V and 0 bases from J, with 17 bases in between. CDR1 and CDR2 (germline): LGHNA, YNFKEQ. The CDR3 coding sequence is TGTGCCAGCAGCCACACCCGGGGGGGAGTTACTAACTATGGCTACACCTTC. Residues: CASSHTRGGVTNYGYTF.

This clone has a handful of counts. CDR3 nucleotide sequence: TGCAGTGCTGCCGGGACAGAGAACACCGGGGAGCTGTTTTTT. Amino acids: CSAAGTENTGELFF. This chain connects TRBV20-1 to TRBJ2-2; TRBD1 matches at 7 bases. Germline CDR1 reads DFQATT; CDR2 reads SNEGSKA (reference sequence). The junction had 4 bases not matched to a gene; V was cut back by 5 bases and J by 1 base. The CDR3 has 14 residues.

This clone was seen repeatedly, ten times or more. The chain carries TRBV28 and TRBJ1-2; 7 bases align to TRBD1. Germline lookup yields CDR1 MDHEN and CDR2 SYDVKM. Trimming cost V 5 bases and J 0 bases; bases outside gene matches: 6. The CDR3 extends over 15 amino acids. CDR3 in DNA: TGTGCCAGCAGTCCCGGGGACAGTTCTAACTATGGCTACACCTTC. It codes for CASSPGDSSNYGYTF.

This clone is medium-sized (0.01 to 0.1%). For the CDR3, the DNA is TGTGCCAGCAGTTCCCCGAGCTCCTACGAGCAGTACTTC. Residues: CASSSPSSYEQYF. J is TRBJ2-7 and V is TRBV12-3 or TRBV12-4; D remains unclear. V shed 4 bases and J shed 0 bases, with 7 bases lying between them. CDR3 size: 13 residues.

Notes on this clone: Just one base apart from a much larger clone, this may be a read error. J is TRBJ2-2 and V is TRBV20-1; D call uncertain. The CDR3 contains 15 residues. Germline V gene data show CDR1 as DFQATT and CDR2 as SNEGSKA (reference sequence). V shed 5 bases and J shed 2 bases, with 15 bases lying between them. The CDR3 region is CSAGAEAGNTGELFF. CDR3 bases: TGCAGTGCTGGAGCTGAGGCCGGAAACACCGGGGAGCTGTTTTTT.

The rearrangement joins TRBV4-3 to TRBJ2-6; D might be TRBD1 (6 bases). The CDR3 is made up of 16 amino acids. V dropped 1 base and J dropped 0 bases, with 7 bases sitting between them. Germline CDR1 and CDR2: LGHNA and YSLEER. CDR3 DNA: TGCGCCAGCAGCCAAGCCAGGGGCTCTGGGGCCAACGTCCTGACTTTC. This translates into CASSQARGSGANVLTF.

This clone appeared a few times. The chain has TRBV2 and TRBJ2-7; D unclear. Trimming cost V 3 bases and J 7 bases, with 13 bases left between them. The CDR3 contains 13 residues. In germline, CDR1 is SNHLY, CDR2 FYNNEI. DNA for the CDR3: TGTGCCAGCAGTGACCCAAGGCAGTGGGAGCAGTACTTC. Translating gives CASSDPRQWEQYF.

This clone occurred many times. Sequence at one end of the junction differs from germline and may be a read error. The same CDR3 is also encoded by other DNA sequences in this sample. The V gene is TRBV20-1, the J gene TRBJ1-2, with a possible D match to TRBD1 (5 bases). Germline V CDR1 and CDR2: DFQATT, SNEGSKA (reference sequence). This CDR3 spans 14 amino acids. The CDR3 region has the DNA TGCAGTGCGAGAGACAGCTACACTAACTATGGCTACACCTTC. Translating it yields CSARDSYTNYGYTF.

The chain joins TRBV6-1 to TRBJ2-5; D not certain. This CDR3 is built from 13 residues. The germline V gene encodes CDR1 MNHNS and CDR2 SASEGT. Trimming removed 4 bases from V and 5 bases from J, with 11 bases in between. The DNA of the CDR3 is TGTGCCAGCAGTGTAAACATGGGTGAGACCCAGTACTTC. This encodes CASSVNMGETQYF.

This chain links TRBV20-1 with TRBJ1-5; TRBD1 aligns across 10 bases. Germline CDR1 DFQATT, CDR2 SNEGSKA (reference sequence). The CDR3 has 15 residues. Unmatched junction bases numbered 7, after V lost 0 bases and J lost 8 bases. CDR3 in DNA: TGCAGTGCTAGAGACGGGACAGGGGTCGGAGAGCCCCAGCATTTT. It codes for CSARDGTGVGEPQHF.

The chain has TRBV3-1 and TRBJ2-7, with D maybe TRBD2 (6 bases). Between the trimmed V and J ends, which lost 2 bases and 0 bases, there was a span of 14 bases. This CDR3 has 16 residues. The V gene's germline CDR1 is LGHDT and CDR2 YNNKEL (reference sequence). The CDR3 sequence: CASSQFGLQSSYEQYF. In DNA form, the CDR3 reads TGTGCCAGCAGCCAATTTGGACTACAGAGCTCCTACGAGCAGTACTTC.

This clone occurred many times. The genes are TRBV11-2 and TRBJ1-2, with no clear D. The length of the CDR3 is 13 residues. The germline V and J ends were trimmed by 4 bases and 4 bases, with 10 bases remaining between them. The germline V gene has CDR1 SGHAT and CDR2 FQNNGV. Here the CDR3 DNA reads TGTGCCAGCAGCTCCGGAGGGATCTATGGCTACACCTTC. This sequence encodes CASSSGGIYGYTF.

There are many counts of this clone. The chain links TRBV11-1 to TRBJ2-2; the D gene is possibly TRBD2 (6 bases). With 5 bases removed from V and 6 bases from J, the gap between germline ends came to 25 bases. Germline-derived CDR1 and CDR2 are SGHAT and FQDESV (reference sequence). The CDR3 contains 18 residues. The CDR3 region is CASSRLQTSLALAGELFF. DNA for the CDR3: TGTGCCAGCAGCCGACTTCAGACTAGTTTGGCTTTGGCCGGGGAGCTGTTTTTT.

This clone appeared many times. This sequence joins TRBV7-9 and TRBJ2-1, with D possibly matching TRBD2 (6 bases). This CDR3 is 16 amino acids long. V lost 1 base and J lost 4, with 14 bases in between. The germline V gene has CDR1 SEHNR and CDR2 FQNEAQ (reference sequence). The CDR3 loop is CASSLGGRGPYNEQFF. CDR3 sequence (DNA): TGTGCCAGCAGCTTAGGAGGGCGGGGTCCATACAATGAGCAGTTCTTC.

For the CDR3, the DNA is TGTGCCACCACCAGACCCCCAAGGGACTACACCTTC. This codes for CATTRPPRDYTF. The J gene is TRBJ1-2, the V gene TRBV28; D ambiguous. V shed 10 bases and J shed 10 bases, with 19 bases lying between them. Germline CDR1 MDHEN, CDR2 SYDVKM. The length of the CDR3 is 12 residues.

This chain connects TRBV20-1 to TRBJ2-1; possibly TRBD2 for D (6 bases). Germline V lookup: CDR1 DFQATT, CDR2 SNEGSKA (reference sequence). The CDR3 is made up of 16 amino acids. V lost 6 bases to trimming and J lost 4 bases, with 22 bases between them. The DNA for the CDR3 is TGCAGTGCCCTCGGACTATCGGTATGGTCATACAATGAGCAGTTCTTC. This translates into CSALGLSVWSYNEQFF.

The rearrangement joins TRBV15 to TRBJ2-5, with D possibly matching TRBD2 (5 bases). The V end was cut by 1 base, the J end by 3 bases, with 9 bases between. Germline V CDR1 and CDR2: LNHNV, YYDKDF (reference sequence). The length of the CDR3 is 14 residues. CDR3 sequence reads: CATSRVGSKETQYF. Written as DNA, the CDR3 is TGTGCCACCAGCAGAGTTGGGAGCAAAGAGACCCAGTACTTC.

The chain recombines TRBV20-1 with TRBJ2-4, with a tentative D call TRBD1 (6 bases). The V end was cut by 7 bases, the J end by 2 bases, with 18 bases between. Germline V gene lookup returns CDR1 DFQATT and CDR2 SNEGSKA (reference sequence). This CDR3 region has 15 residues. The CDR3 spells CSVPSVGASKNIQYF. As DNA, the CDR3 is TGCAGTGTCCCATCCGTGGGGGCATCCAAAAACATTCAGTACTTC.

The chain recombines TRBV11-3 with TRBJ2-3, with D uncertain. The CDR3 is 15 amino acids. The ends were cut back, 1 base at V and 0 bases at J, with 8 bases in the middle. CDR1 SGHNT and CDR2 YENEEA come from the germline V gene. CDR3 in DNA: TGTGCCAGCAGCTTAGGTCCTGTTAGCACAGATACGCAGTATTTT. Translated: CASSLGPVSTDTQYF.

Ten or more counts support this clone. V is TRBV5-1 and J is TRBJ2-1, with D possibly TRBD2 on 5 matching bases. Germline CDR1 SGHRS, CDR2 YFSETQ. The CDR3 runs 14 residues. V lost 4 bases and J lost 4, with 12 bases in between. CDR3 DNA sequence: TGCGCCAGCAGCCGGCGCGAGGGATACAATGAGCAGTTCTTC. This sequence encodes CASSRREGYNEQFF.

This clone was counted only a few times. A much larger clone sits a single nucleotide away, making a read error possible. The CDR3 DNA reads TGTGCCAGCAGCTCTGGCGGGAGAGCGGAAGAGCAGTACTTC. Its translation is CASSSGGRAEEQYF. The chain has TRBV5-4 and TRBJ2-7; 7 bases fit TRBD2. The V and J ends lost 3 bases and 7 bases, in that order; junction bases with no gene match: 10. The CDR3 has 14 amino acids. Per germline, CDR1 SGHNT and CDR2 YYREEE (reference sequence).

The chain carries TRBV5-1 and TRBJ2-5; TRBD2 might be the D (6 bases). Looked up from germline, CDR1 is SGHRS and CDR2 is YFSETQ. CDR3 length equals 15 residues. Trimming took off 3 bases at V and 1 base at J, with 13 bases between the two ends. CDR3 sequence reads: CASSYAGTPQETQYF. The CDR3, as DNA: TGCGCCAGCAGCTACGCAGGGACTCCCCAAGAGACCCAGTACTTC.